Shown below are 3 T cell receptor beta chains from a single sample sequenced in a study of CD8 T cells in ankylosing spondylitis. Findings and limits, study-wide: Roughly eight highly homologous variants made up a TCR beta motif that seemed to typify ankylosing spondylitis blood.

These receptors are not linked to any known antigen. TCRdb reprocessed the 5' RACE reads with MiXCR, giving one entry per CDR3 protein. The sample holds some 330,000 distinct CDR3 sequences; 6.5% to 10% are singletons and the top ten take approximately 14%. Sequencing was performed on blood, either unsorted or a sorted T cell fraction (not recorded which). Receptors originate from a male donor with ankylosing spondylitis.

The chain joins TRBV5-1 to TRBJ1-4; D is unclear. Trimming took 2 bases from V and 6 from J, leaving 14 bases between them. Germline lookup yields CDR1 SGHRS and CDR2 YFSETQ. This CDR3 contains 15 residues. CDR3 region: CASSFDINPDEKLFF. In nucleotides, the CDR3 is TGCGCCAGCAGCTTCGACATCAACCCTGATGAAAAACTGTTTTTT.

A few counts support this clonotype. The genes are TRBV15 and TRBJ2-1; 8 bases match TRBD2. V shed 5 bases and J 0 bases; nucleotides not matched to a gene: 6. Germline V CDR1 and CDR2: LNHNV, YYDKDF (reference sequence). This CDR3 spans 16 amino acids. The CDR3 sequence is CATSPRSGISYNEQFF. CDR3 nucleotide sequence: TGTGCCACCAGCCCCCGTAGCGGGATCTCCTACAATGAGCAGTTCTTC.

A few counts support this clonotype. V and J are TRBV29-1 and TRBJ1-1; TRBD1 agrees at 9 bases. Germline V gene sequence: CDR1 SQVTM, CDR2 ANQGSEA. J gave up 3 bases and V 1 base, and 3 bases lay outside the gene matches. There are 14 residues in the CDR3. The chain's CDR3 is CSVEGTGAYTEAFF. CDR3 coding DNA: TGCAGCGTTGAAGGGACAGGGGCCTACACTGAAGCTTTCTTT.